The clone carrying this T cell receptor (beta chain) was counted a single time. These data are taken from a study of shared clonotypes between healthy human individuals. At the level of the study: Per-donor plates numbered three CD4 naive, three CD4 memory, two CD8 naive and one CD8 memory.

The CDR3 consists of 13 residues. V lost 6 bases and J 1 base, leaving 9 bases between the germline ends. The germline gives CDR1 SGHAT, CDR2 FQDESV (reference sequence). The table came from immunoSEQ multiplex PCR; TCRdb's copy has only in-frame clones and leaves some out. The profile shows some 900,000 clones, around 80% of them singletons. The chain joins TRBV11-1 to TRBJ1-2; D may be TRBD1 (6 bases). This sequence was found in a man aged 18 to 35 in good health. The specimen sequenced was memory CD4+ T cells sorted from blood. The subset is: CD45RA-negative fraction. CDR3 in DNA: TGTGCCAGCAGTCGGGACAATAACTATGGCTACACCTTC. As protein: CASSRDNNYGYTF.